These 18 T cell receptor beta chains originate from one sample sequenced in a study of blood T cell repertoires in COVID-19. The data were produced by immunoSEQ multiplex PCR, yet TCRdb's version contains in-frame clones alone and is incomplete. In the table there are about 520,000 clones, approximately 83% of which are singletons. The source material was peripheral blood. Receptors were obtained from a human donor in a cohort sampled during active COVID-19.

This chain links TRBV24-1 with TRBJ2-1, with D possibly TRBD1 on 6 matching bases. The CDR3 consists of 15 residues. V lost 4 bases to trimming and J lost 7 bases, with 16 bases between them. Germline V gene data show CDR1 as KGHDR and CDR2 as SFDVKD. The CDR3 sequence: CATSDYPRGRNEQFF. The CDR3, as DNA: TGTGCCACCAGTGACTACCCCAGGGGTAGGAATGAGCAGTTCTTC.

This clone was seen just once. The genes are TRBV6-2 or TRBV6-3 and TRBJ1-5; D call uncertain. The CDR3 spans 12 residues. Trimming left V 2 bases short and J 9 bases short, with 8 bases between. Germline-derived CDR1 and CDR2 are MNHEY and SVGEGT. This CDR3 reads CASSYPVRPQHF. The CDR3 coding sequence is TGTGCCAGCAGTTACCCGGTGAGGCCCCAGCATTTT.

The CDR3 region has the DNA TGTGCCAGCAGTCGACTGGGGAGGTCCTACGAGCAGTACTTC. Protein sequence: CASSRLGRSYEQYF. V gene TRBV6-5 combines with J gene TRBJ2-7; tentative D call: TRBD2 (6 bases). Germline V gene sequence: CDR1 MNHEY, CDR2 SVGAGI. V was clipped by 5 bases and J by 1 base, with 12 bases between them. This CDR3 contains 14 residues.

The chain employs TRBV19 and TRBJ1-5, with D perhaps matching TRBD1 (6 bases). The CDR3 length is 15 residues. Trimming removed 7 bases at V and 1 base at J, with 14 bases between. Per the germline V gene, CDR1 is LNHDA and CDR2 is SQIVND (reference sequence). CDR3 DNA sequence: TGTGCCAGTACGGACAGAACCAGGAGCAATCAGCCCCAGCATTTT. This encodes CASTDRTRSNQPQHF.

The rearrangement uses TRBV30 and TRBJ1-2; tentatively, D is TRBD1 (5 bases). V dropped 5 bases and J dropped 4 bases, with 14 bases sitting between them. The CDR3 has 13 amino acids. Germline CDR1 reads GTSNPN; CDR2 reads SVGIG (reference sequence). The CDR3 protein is CAWGGGDGYGYTF. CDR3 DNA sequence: TGTGCCTGGGGTGGAGGGGACGGCTATGGCTACACCTTC.

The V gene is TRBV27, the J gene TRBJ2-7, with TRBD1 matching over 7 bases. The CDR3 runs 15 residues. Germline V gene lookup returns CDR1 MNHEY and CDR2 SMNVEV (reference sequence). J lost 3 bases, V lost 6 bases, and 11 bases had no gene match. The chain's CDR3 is CASRRSGTVLYEQYF. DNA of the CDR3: TGTGCCAGCAGGCGCTCCGGGACAGTACTCTACGAGCAGTACTTC.

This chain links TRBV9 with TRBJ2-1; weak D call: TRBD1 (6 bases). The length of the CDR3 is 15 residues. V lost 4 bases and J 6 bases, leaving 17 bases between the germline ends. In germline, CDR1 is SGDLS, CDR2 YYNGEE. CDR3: CASSPQTGNGNEQFF. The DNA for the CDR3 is TGTGCCAGCAGCCCACAAACAGGGAACGGCAATGAGCAGTTCTTC.

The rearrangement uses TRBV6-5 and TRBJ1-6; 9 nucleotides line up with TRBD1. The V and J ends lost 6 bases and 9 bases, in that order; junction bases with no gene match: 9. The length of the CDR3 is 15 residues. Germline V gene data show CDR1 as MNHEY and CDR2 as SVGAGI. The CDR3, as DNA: TGTGCCAGCAGCCCACAGGGGGCGCGGGTTTCACCCCTCCACTTT. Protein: CASSPQGARVSPLHF.

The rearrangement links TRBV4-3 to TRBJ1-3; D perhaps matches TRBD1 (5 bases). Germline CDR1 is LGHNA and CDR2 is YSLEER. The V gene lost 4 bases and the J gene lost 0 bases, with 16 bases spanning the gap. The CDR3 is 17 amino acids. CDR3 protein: CASSRNTGRRSGNTIYF. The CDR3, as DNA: TGCGCCAGCAGCCGGAATACAGGACGTCGCTCTGGAAACACCATATATTTT.

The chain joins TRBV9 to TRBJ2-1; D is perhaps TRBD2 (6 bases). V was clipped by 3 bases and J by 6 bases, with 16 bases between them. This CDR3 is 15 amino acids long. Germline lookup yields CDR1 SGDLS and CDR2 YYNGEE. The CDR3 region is CASSGGLTVRNEQFF. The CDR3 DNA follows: TGTGCCAGCAGCGGAGGACTAACAGTACGCAATGAGCAGTTCTTC.

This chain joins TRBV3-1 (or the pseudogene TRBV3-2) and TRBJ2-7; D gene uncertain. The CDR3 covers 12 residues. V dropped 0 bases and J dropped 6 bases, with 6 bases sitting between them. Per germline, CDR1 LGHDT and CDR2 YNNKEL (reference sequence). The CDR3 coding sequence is TGTGCCAGCAGCCAAGAGTTCCGCGAGCAGTACTTC. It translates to CASSQEFREQYF.

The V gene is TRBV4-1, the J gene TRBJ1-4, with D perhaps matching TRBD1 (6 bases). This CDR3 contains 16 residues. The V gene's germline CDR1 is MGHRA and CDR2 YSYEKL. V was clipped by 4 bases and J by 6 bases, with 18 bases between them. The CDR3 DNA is TGCGCCAGCAGCCGGTCCCTACAGGGCGGGTATGAAAAACTGTTTTTT. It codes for CASSRSLQGGYEKLFF.

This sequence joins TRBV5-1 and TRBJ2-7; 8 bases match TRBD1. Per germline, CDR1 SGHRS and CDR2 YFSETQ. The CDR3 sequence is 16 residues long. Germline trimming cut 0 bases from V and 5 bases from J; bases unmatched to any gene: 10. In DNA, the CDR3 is TGCGCCAGCAGCTTGGCCCATCCAGGGGGCATCGACGAGCAGTACTTC. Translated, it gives CASSLAHPGGIDEQYF.

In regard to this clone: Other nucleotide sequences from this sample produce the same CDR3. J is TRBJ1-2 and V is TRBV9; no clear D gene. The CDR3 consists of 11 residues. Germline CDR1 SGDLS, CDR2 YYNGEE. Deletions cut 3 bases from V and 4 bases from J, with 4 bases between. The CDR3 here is CASSASYGYTF. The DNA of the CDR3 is TGTGCCAGCAGCGCTTCCTATGGCTACACCTTC.

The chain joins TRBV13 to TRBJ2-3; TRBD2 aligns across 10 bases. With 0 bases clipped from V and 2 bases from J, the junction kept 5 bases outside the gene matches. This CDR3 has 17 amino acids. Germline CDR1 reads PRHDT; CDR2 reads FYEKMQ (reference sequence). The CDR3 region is CASSLGSAGGVTDTQYF. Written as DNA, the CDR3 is TGTGCCAGCAGCTTAGGTTCAGCGGGAGGGGTCACAGATACGCAGTATTTT.

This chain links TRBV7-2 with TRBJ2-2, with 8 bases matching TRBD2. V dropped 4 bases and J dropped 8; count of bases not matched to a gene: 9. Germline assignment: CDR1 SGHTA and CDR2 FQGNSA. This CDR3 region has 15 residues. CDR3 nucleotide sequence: TGTGCCAGCAGCTCGTTGGGACTAGTATCAGGGGAGCTGTTTTTT. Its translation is CASSSLGLVSGELFF.

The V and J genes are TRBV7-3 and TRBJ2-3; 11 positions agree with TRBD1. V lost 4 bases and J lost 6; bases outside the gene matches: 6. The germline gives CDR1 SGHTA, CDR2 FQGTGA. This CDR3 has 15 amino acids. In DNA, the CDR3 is TGTGCCAGCAGCTCGGACAGGGGGCTCTTTGATACGCAGTATTTT. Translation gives CASSSDRGLFDTQYF.

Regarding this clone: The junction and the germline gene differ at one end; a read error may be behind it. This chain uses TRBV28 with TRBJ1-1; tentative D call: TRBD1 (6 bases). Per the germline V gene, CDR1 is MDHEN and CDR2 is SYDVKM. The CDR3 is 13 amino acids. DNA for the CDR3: TGTGCCAGCAGCTTATTCAGGGGTTACGAAGCTTTCTTT. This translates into CASSLFRGYEAFF. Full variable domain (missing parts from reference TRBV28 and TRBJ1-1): DVKVTQSSRYLVKRTGEKVFLECVQDMDHENMFWYRQDPGLGLRLIYFSYDVKMKEKGDIPEGYSVSREKKERFSLILESASTNQTSMYLCASSLFRGYEAFFGQGTRLTVV.